A single sample gave rise to the 17 T cell receptor beta chains below, sequenced in a study of blood T cells in healthy people across ages. Sample-barcoded 5' priming and a J-beta primer mix drove a second PCR of roughly 6 to 12 cycles. TCRdb ran MiXCR on the 5' RACE reads and lists one entry per CDR3 protein. The sample carries about 940,000 distinct CDR3 sequences, roughly 50% recorded once. The specimen sequenced was blood. The source is a man younger than 45 in good health.

This chain connects TRBV2 to TRBJ2-2; D possibly corresponds to TRBD1 (5 bases). The CDR3 is 14 residues long. The germline V gene encodes CDR1 SNHLY and CDR2 FYNNEI. Trimming removed 4 bases at V and 3 bases at J, with 9 bases between. CDR3 coding DNA: TGTGCCAGCAGTGTCGCCAGGGACACCGGGGAGCTGTTTTTT. This gives the protein CASSVARDTGELFF.

This chain's CDR3 is CSAANRGDNEQFF. The CDR3 DNA sequence: TGCAGCGCCGCAAACAGGGGCGACAATGAGCAGTTCTTC. The chain joins TRBV29-1 to TRBJ2-1; 7 positions match TRBD1. CDR3 size: 13 residues. Trimming cost V 7 bases and J 5 bases; bases outside gene matches: 8. Germline CDR1 is SQVTM and CDR2 is ANQGSEA.

The CDR3, as DNA: TGTGCCAGCAGTGTAGACTCGGGTCCCCAACAGTTCTTC. This translates into CASSVDSGPQQFF. This sequence joins TRBV2 and TRBJ2-1; D gene unclear. This CDR3 comprises 13 residues. The germline V gene has CDR1 SNHLY and CDR2 FYNNEI. The V end lost 4 bases, the J end lost 13 bases, and 17 bases lay between the germline ends.

This clonotype has more than one count but fewer than ten. This chain joins TRBV29-1 and TRBJ2-1; possible D gene TRBD2, 5 bases. The length of the CDR3 is 13 residues. Trimming took 5 bases from V and 5 from J, leaving 13 bases between them. Germline values: CDR1 SQVTM, CDR2 ANQGSEA. The CDR3 reads CSVPGEFHNEQFF. The CDR3 bases are TGCAGCGTTCCCGGGGAGTTCCACAATGAGCAGTTCTTC.

The chain employs TRBV5-1 and TRBJ1-1; 11 bases are a match to TRBD1. The CDR3 is 15 residues long. Germline V gene sequence: CDR1 SGHRS, CDR2 YFSETQ. V was pared by 3 bases and J by 3 bases, with 4 bases of the junction left unmatched. Here the CDR3 reads CASSWTGQGDTEAFF. CDR3 DNA: TGCGCCAGCAGCTGGACGGGACAGGGGGACACTGAAGCTTTCTTT.

The rearrangement uses TRBV3-1 and TRBJ1-1; 11 bases are a match to TRBD1. This CDR3 spans 13 amino acids. CDR1 and CDR2 from the germline V gene are LGHDT and YNNKEL (reference sequence). Losses at the gene ends were 6 bases for V and 11 bases for J; bases not matched to a gene: 8. DNA for the CDR3: TGTGCCAGCAGGTTCGGGACAGGGGGGACGGCTTTCTTT. Translation: CASRFGTGGTAFF.

The DNA of the CDR3 is TGTGCCATCACCCCGACAGGAAAGAACACTGAAGCTTTCTTT. Protein: CAITPTGKNTEAFF. V gene TRBV10-3 combines with J gene TRBJ1-1; perhaps TRBD1 as D (6 bases). Trimming shortened V by 7 bases and J by 1 base, and 13 bases separated the two germline ends. Germline CDR1 is ENHRY and CDR2 is SYGVKD. The length of the CDR3 is 14 residues.

J is TRBJ1-5 and V is TRBV6-6; unclear D gene. The CDR3 spans 14 residues. V lost 5 bases to trimming and J lost 0 bases, with 8 bases between them. CDR1 MNHNY and CDR2 SVGAGI come from the germline V gene (reference sequence). The CDR3 here is CASSGDGSNQPQHF. In DNA, the CDR3 is TGTGCCAGCAGTGGCGACGGTAGCAATCAGCCCCAGCATTTT.

The table lists this clonotype with many counts. The chain links TRBV4-2 to TRBJ2-1, with 7 bases that match TRBD1. CDR1 is LGHNA and CDR2 is YNFKEQ in the germline V gene. V was pared by 1 base and J by 0 bases, with 0 bases of the junction left unmatched. The CDR3 length is 15 residues. CDR3 sequence: CASSQAGGSYNEQFF. The CDR3 region has the DNA TGTGCCAGCAGCCAAGCAGGGGGCTCCTACAATGAGCAGTTCTTC.

As DNA, the CDR3 is TGCGCCAGCAGCCAAGTTGACCTGGGCAATGAGCAGTTCTTC. This sequence encodes CASSQVDLGNEQFF. The rearrangement uses TRBV4-3 and TRBJ2-1; the D is unclear. Germline loops: CDR1 LGHNA, CDR2 YSLEER. This CDR3 has 14 amino acids. V dropped 1 base and J dropped 6 bases, with 10 bases sitting between them.

The chain is built from TRBV4-3 and TRBJ2-5; D is undetermined. TRBJ2-7 matches the DNA end more closely, so the J call is doubtful. The CDR3 is made up of 14 amino acids. Germline loops: CDR1 LGHNA, CDR2 YSLEER. The CDR3 sequence is CASSQGAWDYEQYF. In DNA form, the CDR3 reads TGCGCCAGCAGCCAAGGAGCTTGGGACTACGAGCAGTACTTC.

This clonotype was picked up many times. The gene calls are TRBV18 and TRBJ2-7, with TRBD2 matching over 13 bases. This CDR3 region has 17 residues. J lost 5 bases, V lost 1 base, and 8 bases had no gene match. Looked up from germline, CDR1 is KGHSH and CDR2 is LQKENI. The chain's CDR3 is CASSPLGLAGRPDEQYF. The CDR3 nucleotides read TGTGCCAGCTCACCACTGGGACTAGCGGGACGCCCTGACGAGCAGTACTTC.

The genes are TRBV2 and TRBJ2-1; 9 bases match TRBD1. This CDR3 region has 15 residues. Germline assignment: CDR1 SNHLY and CDR2 FYNNEI. The V and J ends lost 6 bases and 6 bases, in that order; junction bases with no gene match: 9. The DNA for the CDR3 is TGTGCCAGCAGCGATACAGGGGGCGCACGCAATGAGCAGTTCTTC. It encodes CASSDTGGARNEQFF.

The chain links TRBV30 to TRBJ1-1; perhaps TRBD1 as D (5 bases). The V and J ends lost 4 bases and 7 bases respectively, with 19 bases between them. Germline V gene data show CDR1 as GTSNPN and CDR2 as SVGIG (reference sequence). The CDR3 runs 14 residues. CDR3 loop: CAWNTDSPAGEAFF. The CDR3 DNA reads TGTGCCTGGAATACCGACAGCCCGGCTGGTGAAGCTTTCTTT.

The table lists this clonotype with a few counts. J is TRBJ1-5 and V is TRBV6-1; D is undetermined. The V end lost 0 bases, the J end lost 5 bases, and 5 bases lay between the germline ends. CDR3 length equals 13 residues. The germline V gene has CDR1 MNHNS and CDR2 SASEGT. CDR3 nucleotide sequence: TGTGCCAGCAGTGAAGCTAGACATCAGCCCCAGCATTTT. Translating it yields CASSEARHQPQHF.

This clonotype has only a few counts. The gene calls are TRBV28 and TRBJ2-7; 10 positions match TRBD2. This CDR3 region has 14 residues. Trimming cost V 7 bases and J 2 bases; bases outside gene matches: 5. Germline V gene sequence: CDR1 MDHEN, CDR2 SYDVKM. The CDR3 coding sequence is TGTGCCAGCACCTTGAGCGGGGGGGCCTACGAGCAGTACTTC. Its protein is CASTLSGGAYEQYF.

The CDR3 sequence: CASSFKTSLYGYTF. The CDR3 nucleotides are TGTGCCAGCAGCTTCAAAACTTCTCTCTATGGCTACACCTTC. The chain joins TRBV7-9 to TRBJ1-2; D gene uncertain. V lost 3 bases, J lost 4 bases, and 12 bases lay in between. This CDR3 has 14 amino acids. Per the germline V gene, CDR1 is SEHNR and CDR2 is FQNEAQ (reference sequence).